One and the same sample provided the 25 T cell receptor beta chains below, sequenced in a study. TCRdb analysed the RT-PCR reads with MiXCR anew, one entry per CDR3 protein. The repertoire holds more than 600,000 distinct CDR3 sequences, with approximately 14% as singletons. The sequenced sample consisted of memory CD4+ T cells from blood. All receptors come from a female donor in good health, serving as a healthy control.

The chain is built from TRBV7-2 and TRBJ1-1; D call uncertain. V was shortened by 1 base and J by 4 bases, with 7 bases between the two germline ends. The CDR3 has 13 amino acids. CDR1 and CDR2 (germline): SGHTA, FQGNSA. CDR3 bases: TGTGCCAGCAGCTTAGGGGAGCGCACTGAAGCTTTCTTT. Translation: CASSLGERTEAFF.

The chain joins TRBV10-3 to TRBJ1-6; 10 bases map to TRBD1. CDR1 and CDR2 from the germline V gene are ENHRY and SYGVKD. This CDR3 is built from 14 residues. V was clipped by 5 bases and J by 8 bases; unmatched bases: 3. The chain's CDR3 is CAISRQGADSPLHF. Here the CDR3 DNA reads TGTGCCATCAGTCGACAGGGGGCCGATTCACCCCTCCACTTT.

The chain carries TRBV20-1 and TRBJ1-2; the match to TRBD1 covers 10 bases. The CDR3 is 15 amino acids. Germline V CDR1 and CDR2: DFQATT, SNEGSKA (reference sequence). V shed 3 bases and J 6 bases; nucleotides not matched to a gene: 10. Here the CDR3 DNA reads TGCAGTGCTAGGGACAGGGGGATCCCCCGGGATGGCTACACCTTC. Translation gives CSARDRGIPRDGYTF.

This clonotype was counted between two and nine times. The chain has TRBV6-1 and TRBJ2-7, with TRBD2 matching over 7 bases. With V trimmed by 8 bases and J by 3 bases, 7 bases remained unmatched. The CDR3 runs 13 residues. Germline CDR1 is MNHNS and CDR2 is SASEGT. The CDR3 here is CASGREWFYEQYF. As DNA, the CDR3 is TGTGCCAGCGGGCGGGAGTGGTTCTACGAGCAGTACTTC.

This clonotype was observed a few times. The chain links TRBV15 to TRBJ2-3; D is ambiguous. The CDR3 has 14 amino acids. CDR1 is LNHNV, CDR2 YYDKDF, per germline (reference sequence). V was shortened by 1 base and J by 6 bases, with 11 bases between the two germline ends. The CDR3 nucleotides read TGTGCCACCAGCAGAGGAGGTCCCCCGGATACGCAGTATTTT. Protein product: CATSRGGPPDTQYF. The variable domain in full, with the rest retrieved from reference TRBV15 and TRBJ2-3, is DAMVIQNPRYQVTQFGKPVTLSCSQTLNHNVMYWYQQKSSQAPKLLFHYYDKDFNNEADTPDNFQSRRPNTSFCFLDIRSPGLGDTAMYLCATSRGGPPDTQYFGPGTRLTVL.

The gene calls are TRBV7-3 and TRBJ1-1; D call uncertain. Trimming stripped 3 bases from V and 7 bases from J, with 12 bases between. This CDR3 is built from 13 residues. Germline-derived CDR1 and CDR2 are SGHTA and FQGTGA. The CDR3 region has the DNA TGTGCCAGCAGCTTTACGGTTTCGGGTGAAGCTTTCTTT. Protein: CASSFTVSGEAFF.

This chain uses TRBV18 with TRBJ2-5; D is uncertain. The CDR3 totals 13 residues. Germline loops: CDR1 KGHSH, CDR2 LQKENI. V gave up 3 bases and J gave up 5 bases, with 10 bases separating them. The CDR3, as DNA: TGTGCCAGCTCACCGGAAGACGGGGAGACCCAGTACTTC. It specifies CASSPEDGETQYF.

This clonotype was seen only a few times. The chain couples TRBV3-1 to TRBJ2-1; possibly TRBD2 for D (5 bases). Germline CDR1 reads LGHDT; CDR2 reads YNNKEL (reference sequence). Trimming took 4 bases from V and 9 from J, leaving 13 bases between them. The CDR3 has 13 amino acids. CDR3 bases: TGTGCCAGCAGCCCGGACTTAGCTAGTGAGCAGTTCTTC. This encodes CASSPDLASEQFF.

This chain links TRBV3-1 with TRBJ2-7, with 9 nucleotides matching TRBD2. The CDR3 totals 18 residues. V was pared by 0 bases and J by 5 bases, with 14 bases of the junction left unmatched. CDR1 is LGHDT, CDR2 YNNKEL, per germline (reference sequence). The CDR3, as DNA: TGTGCCAGCAGCCAAGAGGTTGCTGCGGCTAGCGGGAACAACGAGCAGTACTTC. The encoded protein is CASSQEVAAASGNNEQYF.

This clonotype has just a few counts. The J gene is TRBJ2-3, the V gene TRBV5-4; the D is unclear. The CDR3 runs 13 residues. V lost 3 bases, J lost 4 bases, and 9 bases lay in between. Germline assignment: CDR1 SGHNT and CDR2 YYREEE (reference sequence). The CDR3 loop reads CASSSPWSDTQYF. DNA of the CDR3: TGTGCCAGCAGCTCCCCGTGGTCAGATACGCAGTATTTT.

Ten or more counts support this clonotype. The chain links TRBV24-1 to TRBJ2-2; perhaps TRBD1 as D (5 bases). This CDR3 is 15 amino acids long. CDR1 is KGHDR, CDR2 SFDVKD, per germline. Trimming cost V 2 bases and J 4 bases, with 10 bases left between them. The CDR3 DNA is TGTGCCACCAGTGATTGGCAGGGTAGCACCGGGGAGCTGTTTTTT. Protein sequence: CATSDWQGSTGELFF.

This clonotype was found a few times. The chain has TRBV5-5 and TRBJ1-2; 9 bases map to TRBD1. Germline V gene sequence: CDR1 SGHKS, CDR2 YYEKEE (reference sequence). The J segment lost 7 bases and the V segment lost 5 bases, leaving 6 bases of the junction unmatched. The CDR3 has 13 amino acids. CDR3 in DNA: TGTGCCAGCAGTCCCACAGGGGGCCTTGGCTACACCTTC. This gives the protein CASSPTGGLGYTF.

Turning to this clonotype: The junction shows a germline mismatch at one end, possibly a read error. The chain links TRBV27 to TRBJ2-7; 12 bases line up with TRBD1. The CDR3 is 16 amino acids. Germline CDR1 is MNHEY and CDR2 is SMNVEV (reference sequence). For the CDR3, the DNA is TGTGCCAGCAGTAGGGACAGGGGGCAGGGCACCGGGGAGCTGTACTTC. Translation gives CASSRDRGQGTGELYF.

The gene calls are TRBV4-3 and TRBJ1-5; D perhaps matches TRBD1 (5 bases). V lost 8 bases and J lost 3, with 17 bases in between. This CDR3 region has 15 residues. The germline V gene encodes CDR1 LGHNA and CDR2 YSLEER. The CDR3, as DNA: TGCGCCAGCGCCTACGATTGGACACCCAATCAGCCCCAGCATTTT. It codes for CASAYDWTPNQPQHF.

This clonotype has only a few counts. J is TRBJ2-3 and V is TRBV2, with 8 bases matching TRBD2. Germline V gene data show CDR1 as SNHLY and CDR2 as FYNNEI. V gave up 6 bases and J gave up 2 bases; unmatched junction bases: 7. The CDR3 loop spans 15 amino acids. CDR3 sequence reads: CASSPNGLATDTQYF. The DNA for the CDR3 is TGTGCCAGCAGCCCAAATGGACTAGCCACAGATACGCAGTATTTT.

This chain joins TRBV5-1 and TRBJ1-3, with D unclear. V was cut by 4 bases and J by 3 bases, with 14 bases left in between. Per germline, CDR1 SGHRS and CDR2 YFSETQ. This CDR3 has 15 amino acids. The CDR3 DNA reads as TGCGCCAGCAGCCCACCACGTGGGGATGGAAACACCATATATTTT. Amino acids: CASSPPRGDGNTIYF.

The chain recombines TRBV29-1 with TRBJ2-1, with 12 bases fitting TRBD1. The CDR3 loop spans 15 amino acids. V was pared by 3 bases and J by 6 bases, with 6 bases of the junction left unmatched. Germline CDR1 reads SQVTM; CDR2 reads ANQGSEA. The CDR3 spells CSVERGTGGSNEQFF. CDR3 DNA: TGCAGCGTTGAGAGGGGGACAGGGGGCTCCAATGAGCAGTTCTTC.

This sequence joins TRBV5-1 and TRBJ2-2; 14 bases match TRBD2. The junction had 4 bases not matched to a gene; V was cut back by 4 bases and J by 2 bases. This CDR3 has 17 amino acids. Per the germline V gene, CDR1 is SGHRS and CDR2 is YFSETQ. The CDR3 DNA is TGCGCCAGCAGCCGCGGACTAGCGGGAGGTAACACCGGGGAGCTGTTTTTT. This translates into CASSRGLAGGNTGELFF.

This clonotype occurred many times. The genes are TRBV4-2 and TRBJ2-2; 11 nucleotides line up with TRBD2. The CDR3 is 17 amino acids. The V and J ends lost 1 base and 5 bases, in that order; junction bases with no gene match: 6. From germline, CDR1 is LGHNA and CDR2 YNFKEQ. For the CDR3, the DNA is TGTGCCAGCAGCCAAGGTGTAGCGGGAGGGGATACCGGGGAGCTGTTTTTT. As protein: CASSQGVAGGDTGELFF.

The chain couples TRBV12-3 or TRBV12-4 to TRBJ2-1; TRBD2 agrees at 12 bases. The V segment lost 3 bases and the J segment 9 bases; nucleotides outside the gene matches: 9. This CDR3 is built from 16 residues. For the CDR3, the DNA is TGTGCCAGCAGTTTCCCGACTAGCGGGAGAGGGGGTGAGCAGTTCTTC. Translating gives CASSFPTSGRGGEQFF.

The chain carries TRBV20-1 and TRBJ1-1; possibly TRBD1 for D (6 bases). The V end lost 2 bases, the J end lost 4 bases, and 11 bases lay between the germline ends. The CDR3 loop spans 13 amino acids. In germline, CDR1 is DFQATT, CDR2 SNEGSKA (reference sequence). CDR3 bases: TGCAGTGCTAGACCGATAGGGGGCACTGAAGCTTTCTTT. Encoded protein: CSARPIGGTEAFF.

The chain combines TRBV28 with TRBJ1-3; a possible D gene is TRBD1 (5 bases). Germline CDR1 is MDHEN and CDR2 is SYDVKM. Trimming left V 8 bases short and J 4 bases short, with 12 bases between. The CDR3 is made up of 13 amino acids. The CDR3 sequence: CASLRGDGNTIYF. DNA for the CDR3: TGTGCCAGCCTGAGGGGAGACGGAAACACCATATATTTT.

This clonotype was observed a handful of times. The chain links TRBV3-1 to TRBJ2-7, with D perhaps TRBD1 (5 bases). CDR3 length: 15 amino acids. Germline V gives CDR1 LGHDT, CDR2 YNNKEL (reference sequence). With 4 bases removed from V and 0 bases from J, the gap between germline ends came to 13 bases. CDR3 sequence reads: CASSPYSGNSYEQYF. The CDR3 coding sequence is TGTGCCAGCAGCCCCTACTCAGGGAACTCCTACGAGCAGTACTTC.

This clonotype has just a few counts. The chain has TRBV18 and TRBJ2-1; D is undetermined. Trimming removed 3 bases from V and 2 bases from J, with 11 bases in between. This CDR3 is built from 15 residues. The germline V gene has CDR1 KGHSH and CDR2 LQKENI. The CDR3 DNA reads TGTGCCAGCTCACCCTCGGCGAGGACCTACAATGAGCAGTTCTTC. It encodes CASSPSARTYNEQFF.

This clonotype was picked up many times. This CDR3 is CASTPSAGSTEAFF. CDR3 in DNA: TGTGCCAGCACCCCGTCTGCAGGAAGCACTGAAGCTTTCTTT. The chain employs TRBV6-6 and TRBJ1-1; D call uncertain. Between the trimmed V and J ends, which lost 7 bases and 4 bases, there was a span of 16 bases. Looked up from germline, CDR1 is MNHNY and CDR2 is SVGAGI (reference sequence). The CDR3 has 14 residues.